This T cell receptor (beta chain) was identified in a study of shared clonotypes between healthy human individuals. Profiled with immunoSEQ multiplex PCR; TCRdb holds only in-frame clones, not every one. The sample contains 550,000 to 600,000 clones, roughly 72% of which appear only once. CDR1 and CDR2 (germline): SGHAT, FQNNGV. The CDR3 runs 15 residues. V was pared by 6 bases and J by 0 bases, with 3 bases of the junction left unmatched. The sample was PBMCs. J is TRBJ2-7 and V is TRBV11-2; 12 bases are shared with TRBD2. The receptor's source is a woman in her thirties or forties in good health. Some clones in this sample may be carry-over from other donors' samples. In DNA form, the CDR3 reads TGTGCCAGCAGTCGGACTAGCGGGACCTCCTACGAGCAGTACTTC. Residues: CASSRTSGTSYEQYF.